The following is a T cell receptor beta chain sequence with its context. Antigen: not known. This sample is drawn from a study of blood T cells in healthy people across ages. Study-level background: Template switching picked up about one barcoded beta molecule for each two T cells.

CDR3 length: 15 residues. J lost 7 bases, V lost 7 bases, and 10 bases had no gene match. Germline assignment: CDR1 SNHLY and CDR2 FYNNEI. Study findings and constraints: Diversity figures based on one million T cells were deemed too low. It was not known whether donors were CMV positive (a possible confounder of expanded clonotype changes).

Next came a second PCR, run for about 6 to 11 cycles, which used a sample-barcoded 5' primer along with a J-beta primer mix. Tagging of each cDNA molecule was performed by a template-switch adaptor with 12 random nucleotides. A single record per CDR3 protein comes from TCRdb applying MiXCR to the 5' RACE reads. The repertoire includes around 400,000 distinct CDR3 sequences, 45% to 65% of them detected once, and around 53% sits in the top ten. Sequencing was done on a sample of blood. This rearrangement joins TRBV2 to TRBJ1-6, with 7 bases identical to TRBD1. The receptor was isolated from a man between 60 and 75 years old in good health. The DNA of the CDR3 is TGTGCCAGCACGCAGGGAGGGGGCTCCAATTCACCCCTCCACTTT. Its protein is CASTQGGGSNSPLHF.